This TCR beta chain was recovered during a study of blood T cells in healthy people across ages (dated by TCRdb to between 2014 and 2016). Broadly, across the study: In model experiments, roughly one uniquely barcoded TCR beta cDNA molecule per two T cells was captured by template switching. The study measured age-related changes in TCR beta repertoire diversity using deep sequencing normalized with unique cDNA molecular identifiers. The donors were divided into four age groups: young (average around 17 years), middle-aged (over 35), aged (about 60) and long-lived (about 84). Donors of different ages were randomly distributed across sequencing lanes to avoid experimental bias. Two additional independent replicas of 1 million unique cDNA reads from the same blood draw were analyzed for two donors (one aged 18 to 30 and one aged 80 or older).

The library was obtained by 5' RACE. Sequencing was performed on an Illumina HiSeq 2500. A second PCR of roughly 7 to 11 cycles was performed with a sample-barcoded 5' primer and a J-beta primer mix. A unique molecular identifier was introduced onto each TCR beta cDNA molecule by a template-switch 5' adaptor carrying 12 random nucleotides. Each sample yielded at least 3 million CDR3-containing paired-end reads. First-strand cDNA was synthesized from all RNA with the Mint cDNA synthesis kit, primed by a TRBC-specific oligonucleotide. After uracil-DNA glycosylase treatment, a first 18-cycle PCR used universal primers M1SS and BC2_uni_R on all cDNA. The source study handled its data this way. Each sample was normalized by randomly selecting 1 million high-quality reads, each carrying a distinct molecular identifier. Instead of being binned into consensus sequences, reads that shared molecular identifiers were thrown out. CDR3 identification, clonotype clustering and error correction used MiTCR with a Q25 quality threshold and the strictest error-elimination algorithm. Lower-bound total TCR beta diversity was estimated with a nonparametric unseen species model using Euler transformation. TCRdb reprocessing: public reads trimmed at Q25 with fastp, clones called with MiXCR, in-frame beta chains kept. Rows are unified per CDR3 protein, each entry keeping the most common DNA and genes. TCRdb assigned the V and J calls; the authors' analysis was not used. The sample records hundreds of thousands of distinct CDR3 sequences, 45% to 50% of which are singletons. About 32% of the sample is held by the ten biggest clonotypes.

General findings and caveats noted by the study authors: Bulk unsorted PBMC profiling prevented conclusive comparison of naive and antigen-experienced compartments. The percentage of naive T cells measured by flow cytometry correlated strongly with observed TCR beta diversity. Observed TCR beta diversity per million T cells fell roughly linearly with age, and a significant reduction was already apparent by age around 40. Estimates of total diversity based on one million sequenced T cells were regarded as lower bounds and as underestimates. Because donor CMV infection status was unknown, age-related changes in expanded clonotypes were potentially confounded. Compared with the aged group, the long-lived group had more naive CD4+ T cells, fewer expanded clones and increased TCR diversity, a pattern suggesting age selection.

Systemically healthy Caucasian individuals from Russia, 39 in total and aged roughly 6 to 100 years, were included as donors. Around 10 milliliters of peripheral blood were collected from each donor into EDTA-treated Vacutainer tubes. Ficoll-Paque density-gradient centrifugation was used to isolate PBMCs, with at least 6.5 million obtained per sample. Total RNA, at least 6 micrograms per sample, was extracted from PBMCs with Trizol reagent. The percentages of naive CD45RAhigh/CD27high T cells were determined by flow cytometry on a PBMC aliquot from every donor. This clonotype was seen more than once but under ten times. No antigen is known for it. No base-level quality is on record; no much larger clone is a single base apart. The V and J ends are trimmed by 0 bases and 5 bases, leaving 10 bases between them. CDR1 and CDR2 (ENHRY, SYGVKD) derive from the germline V gene. Including the terminal cysteine and phenylalanine, the CDR3 comprises 14 residues. The DNA shown is the 42-base CDR3, in frame from base 1.

The sequence was collected from a woman aged 60 to 75 in good health. This receptor chain uses TRBV10-3 and TRBJ2-5, with a weak D call of TRBD1 (5 bases match). Sequenced material: blood. The DNA sequence follows: TGTGCCATCAGTGAGTCGTTCAGGGCGGAGACCCAGTACTTC. This is translated as CAISESFRAETQYF.